A selection of T cell receptor beta chains follows, all from one sample in a study of T cell responses to AZD1222 COVID-19 vaccine. Sequencing was performed with immunoSEQ multiplex PCR; in TCRdb, only in-frame clones are kept and a portion is missing. This table has more than 95,000 clones, around 87% appearing once. The specimen comprised peripheral blood, sampled on day 0 of AZD1222 vaccination. All receptors come from an adult in good health. Each CDR3 is given with its conserved first and last residue. D genes are given only for firm matches. Size is omitted from some rows. Given values are once, few, many or a class for expanded clones.

d_call j_call clone_size v_call cdr3_aa cdr3_nt
- TRBJ1-1 - TRBV7-8 CASSPIVNTEAFF TGTGCCAGCAGCCCCATAGTGAACACTGAAGCTTTCTTT
- TRBJ2-1 - TRBV11-1 CASSLTAYEQFF TGTGCCAGCAGCTTAACTGCCTATGAGCAGTTCTTC
- TRBJ2-1 few TRBV11-2 CASSFSRVAEQFF TGTGCCAGCAGCTTCTCCAGGGTGGCTGAGCAGTTCTTC
TRBD2 TRBJ2-3 - TRBV7-2 CASSSSGRATQYF TGTGCCAGCAGCTCTAGCGGGAGGGCTACGCAGTATTTT
- TRBJ2-3 - TRBV5-1 CASSLGLDTQYF TGCGCCAGCAGCTTGGGACTAGATACGCAGTATTTT
- TRBJ2-7 once TRBV12-3/TRBV12-4 CASSLQGHYEQYF TGTGCCAGCAGTTTACAGGGCCACTACGAGCAGTACTTC
TRBD1 TRBJ2-7 - TRBV29-1 CSALDRKSYEQYF TGCAGCGCTTTGGACAGGAAGAGCTACGAGCAGTACTTC
- TRBJ1-1 - TRBV11-2 CASSLMMSARYTEAFF TGTGCCAGCAGCTTAATGATGTCCGCGAGGTACACTGAAGCTTTCTTT
TRBD1 TRBJ1-1 - TRBV18 CASSSNRDRNFF TGTGCCAGCTCATCCAACCGGGACAGGAACTTCTTT
- TRBJ1-5 few TRBV24-1 CATSDGRTNQPQHF TGTGCCACCAGTGACGGACGGACTAATCAGCCCCAGCATTTT
TRBD1 TRBJ1-3 - TRBV6-1 CASSDGTGTLGNTIYF TGTGCCAGCAGTGATGGGACAGGGACCCTTGGAAACACCATATATTTT
- TRBJ1-3 - TRBV7-2 CASSPGTVSGNTIYF TGTGCCAGCAGCCCCGGGACGGTCTCTGGAAACACCATATATTTT
TRBD1 TRBJ1-6 - TRBV7-3 CASKNAGTGVSPLHF TGTGCCAGTAAAAACGCCGGGACAGGGGTGTCACCCCTCCACTTT
- TRBJ2-1 once TRBV5-1 CASSFGQRDNEQFF TGCGCCAGCAGCTTTGGACAGAGAGACAATGAGCAGTTCTTC
TRBD1 TRBJ2-2 - TRBV7-9 CASSLDRDTGELFF TGTGCCAGCAGCCTGGACAGGGACACCGGGGAGCTGTTTTTT
TRBD2 TRBJ2-5 - TRBV5-4 CASSLGGGAETQYF TGTGCCAGCAGCTTAGGCGGGGGGGCGGAGACCCAGTACTTC
- TRBJ2-7 - TRBV7-3 CASSFWAGDEQYF TGTGCCAGCAGCTTCTGGGCGGGCGACGAGCAGTACTTC
- TRBJ2-1 - TRBV28 CASSLPGRNNEQFF TGTGCCAGCAGTTTACCGGGTCGGAACAATGAGCAGTTCTTC
TRBD1 TRBJ2-7 - TRBV19 CASSRDSYEQYF TGTGCCAGTAGTCGGGACAGCTACGAGCAGTACTTC
TRBD1 TRBJ2-5 - TRBV2 CASSQGRGPQETQYF TGTGCCAGCAGTCAGGGAAGGGGGCCCCAAGAGACCCAGTACTTC
TRBD1 TRBJ1-3 - TRBV10-3 CAISLDRGNTIYF TGTGCCATCAGCCTGGACAGGGGAAACACCATATATTTT
- TRBJ2-3 once TRBV12-5 CASGLVHTDTQYF TGTGCTAGTGGTTTGGTACACACAGATACGCAGTATTTT
- TRBJ1-1 - TRBV2 CASSEGGPSKTEAFF TGTGCCAGCAGTGAGGGGGGCCCTTCTAAAACTGAAGCTTTCTTT
- TRBJ1-3 - TRBV19 CASGYRLYSGNTIYF TGTGCCAGTGGGTACCGACTCTACTCTGGAAACACCATATATTTT
TRBD1 TRBJ2-7 - TRBV6-2/TRBV6-3 CASSYSGQGVGEQYF TGTGCCAGCAGTTACTCCGGACAGGGGGTGGGGGAGCAGTACTTC
- TRBJ2-7 - TRBV25-1 CASSGSSSYEQYF TGTGCCAGCAGTGGATCGTCCTCCTACGAGCAGTACTTC
TRBD1 TRBJ2-1 - TRBV7-9 CAIVPGTGSYNEQFF TGTGCCATCGTCCCCGGGACAGGGTCCTACAATGAGCAGTTCTTC
TRBD1 TRBJ1-3 - TRBV3-1/TRBV3-2 CASSHRGTRGTIYF TGTGCCAGCAGCCACAGGGGGACCCGGGGCACCATATATTTT
- TRBJ2-5 - TRBV19 CASSIEPQQETQYF TGTGCCAGTAGTATAGAACCCCAACAAGAGACCCAGTACTTC
- TRBJ1-5 - TRBV9 CASSATRDQPQHF TGTGCCAGCAGCGCAACCCGAGATCAGCCCCAGCATTTT
- TRBJ1-1 - TRBV30 CAWSLSGFRVGAEAFF TGTGCCTGGAGTTTATCCGGGTTCCGGGTAGGCGCTGAAGCTTTCTTT
- TRBJ1-3 few TRBV5-6 CASSLVFSGNTIYF TGTGCCAGCAGCTTAGTTTTCTCTGGAAACACCATATATTTT
- TRBJ2-2 - TRBV6-5 CASSYSGVSGELFF TGTGCCAGCAGTTACTCAGGGGTGAGCGGGGAGCTGTTTTTT
TRBD1 TRBJ1-4 few TRBV6-5 CASRAGTGNEKLFF TGTGCCAGCAGGGCCGGGACAGGGAATGAAAAACTGTTTTTT
- TRBJ1-5 - TRBV5-8 CASSSQGGNQPQHF TGTGCCAGCAGCTCGCAGGGAGGCAATCAGCCCCAGCATTTT
TRBD2 TRBJ2-1 - TRBV10-3 CAIFSGRANEQFF TGTGCCATCTTTTCCGGGAGGGCCAATGAGCAGTTCTTC
- TRBJ1-3 once TRBV18 CASSDYGNTIYF TGTGCCAGCTCAGATTATGGAAACACCATATATTTT
- TRBJ2-7 - TRBV19 CASSIGVAEQYF TGTGCCAGTAGTATAGGAGTTGCCGAGCAGTACTTC
- TRBJ1-1 once TRBV29-1 CSVQQQMNTEAFF TGCAGCGTTCAGCAGCAGATGAACACTGAAGCTTTCTTT
TRBD2 TRBJ2-7 - TRBV19 CASRDGLAYEQYF TGTGCCAGTAGGGATGGACTAGCCTACGAGCAGTACTTC
- TRBJ1-1 once TRBV6-1 CASSQGWGNTEAFF TGTGCCAGCAGTCAGGGGTGGGGGAACACTGAAGCTTTCTTT
TRBD1 TRBJ1-2 - TRBV5-6 CASSLGQGASNYGYTF TGTGCCAGCAGCTTGGGACAGGGGGCTTCCAACTATGGCTACACCTTC
TRBD1 TRBJ1-2 - TRBV6-5 CASGDRLNYGYTF TGTGCCAGCGGGGACAGACTAAACTATGGCTACACCTTC
- TRBJ2-1 - TRBV15 CATSRDGRGYNERFF TGTGCCACCAGCAGAGACGGGAGAGGCTACAATGAGCGGTTCTTC
- TRBJ2-1 - TRBV6-1 CASSEEGNYNEQFF TGTGCCAGCAGTGAAGAGGGGAACTACAATGAGCAGTTCTTC
TRBD2 TRBJ2-5 - TRBV5-1 CASSLTAGDQETQYF TGCGCCAGCAGCTTGACGGCGGGGGACCAAGAGACCCAGTACTTC
TRBD1 TRBJ2-7 - TRBV19 CASSVTGGLPTSMYF TGTGCCAGTAGTGTGACAGGGGGCCTACCTACGAGCATGTACTTC
- TRBJ2-3 - TRBV20-1 CSASWGGPDTQYF TGCAGTGCTAGTTGGGGGGGCCCAGATACGCAGTATTTT
- TRBJ2-1 - TRBV4-2 CASSQEPSFNEQFF TGTGCCAGCAGCCAAGAGCCCAGTTTCAATGAGCAGTTCTTC
- TRBJ1-1 - TRBV11-2 CASSLDWADTEAFF TGTGCCAGCAGCTTAGATTGGGCAGACACTGAAGCTTTCTTT
- TRBJ2-3 - TRBV10-3 CAISVGSTDTQYF TGTGCCATCAGTGTAGGTAGCACAGATACGCAGTATTTT
- TRBJ2-7 once TRBV27 CASRGGGLYEQYF TGTGCCAGCCGTGGTGGAGGCCTCTACGAGCAGTACTTC
- TRBJ2-3 - TRBV12-3/TRBV12-4 CASSRGDTQYF TGTGCCAGCAGTCGTGGAGATACGCAGTATTTT